This T cell receptor (beta chain) originates from a study of blood T cell repertoires in COVID-19. Study background: From T cells, B-cell-depleted T cells, or PBMCs came the material, which was cDNA or gDNA.

Participant age was 18 to 89 years, and participants resided in fewer than 30 US areas. The CDR3 is 15 amino acids. V was trimmed by 3 bases and J by 7 bases, leaving 16 bases between them. Germline lookup yields CDR1 KGHSH and CDR2 LQKENI. This clone was seen once. Original processing notes: Amplifying reference gene primers gave estimates of nucleated cell counts. The assay was immunoSEQ multiplex PCR, and TCRdb's table has in-frame clones only and misses some. From that table come the V and J calls and clone size; the DNA was used to work out D and trimming. Here the sample spans about 220,000 clones, 88% being singletons.

Sequenced: PBMCs or T cells enriched from blood (not recorded which). This sequence joins TRBV18 and TRBJ1-5; TRBD1 is a possible D gene (5 bases). The receptor was derived from a woman under 40 who had recovered from COVID-19. CDR3 loop: CASSPAPGRDQPQHF. The CDR3 DNA sequence: TGTGCCAGCTCACCCGCCCCAGGGAGGGACCAGCCCCAGCATTTT.